Included here is one T cell receptor beta chain sequence, with context. The antigen remains unidentified. In germline, CDR1 is SNHLY, CDR2 FYNNEI. The V segment lost 7 bases and the J segment 2 bases; nucleotides outside the gene matches: 10. The CDR3 contains 16 residues. Primed by a sample-barcoded 5' primer and a J-beta primer mix, a second PCR proceeded for 7 to 11 cycles. All cDNA molecules were each tagged by a template-switch adaptor with 12 random nucleotides. CDR3-containing paired-end reads numbered at least 2.5 million in each sample. TCRdb reanalysed the 5' RACE reads using MiXCR and keeps one entry per CDR3 protein. Of 700,000 or so distinct CDR3 sequences listed, roughly two fifths are singletons. The data were obtained in a study of blood T cells in healthy people across ages. Study-wide results and limits: The percentage of naive T cells correlated strongly with TCR beta diversity.

Material for sequencing was blood. The sequence was obtained from a man older than 75 in good health. The rearrangement uses TRBV2 and TRBJ2-3, with 9 bases that match TRBD2. In DNA, the CDR3 is TGTGCCAGCACCCAAACTCTAGCGGGGTCCACAGATACGCAGTATTTT. Its protein is CASTQTLAGSTDTQYF.